This TCR beta chain is from a study of CD8 T cells in ankylosing spondylitis. Looked up from germline, CDR1 is SGHDN and CDR2 is FVKESK. Trimming shortened V by 2 bases and J by 4 bases, and 19 bases separated the two germline ends. The CDR3 sequence is 17 residues long. TCRdb re-analysed the 5' RACE reads in MiXCR, keeping a single row per CDR3 protein. This sample has approximately 400,000 distinct CDR3 sequences, with roughly a quarter found just once. Overall study findings and caveats: Ankylosing spondylitis blood seemed to carry a telltale TCR beta motif made of eight or nine highly homologous variants. Past research had described some motif variants in reactive arthritis synovial fluid and blood.

Points on this clonotype: The antigen is not known.

The chain has TRBV14 and TRBJ2-3, with D perhaps matching TRBD2 (6 bases). This TCR was recovered from a male donor with ankylosing spondylitis. Sequencing was performed on blood, either unsorted or a sorted T cell fraction (not recorded which). CDR3 amino acids: CASSQLGSPFSPDTQYF. CDR3 sequence (DNA): TGTGCCAGCAGCCAACTCGGGAGCCCCTTTTCCCCAGATACGCAGTATTTT. Variable domain in full (rest from reference TRBV14 and TRBJ2-3): EAGVTQFPSHSVIEKGQTVTLRCDPISGHDNLYWYRRVMGKEIKFLLHFVKESKQDESGMPNNRFLAERTGGTYSTLKVQPAELEDSGVYFCASSQLGSPFSPDTQYFGPGTRLTVL.